This TCR beta chain was obtained from a study of T-cell reconstitution after alpha-beta-depleted transplantation in children. V shed 4 bases, J shed 7 bases, and the junction held 15 bases outside the gene matches. The CDR3 sequence is 18 residues long. Using unique molecular identifiers, the investigators prepared the TCRbeta library. From the PCR reads, TCRdb called clonotypes with MiXCR, one entry per CDR3 protein. There are around 700,000 distinct CDR3 sequences in the sample; over 10% occur only once, and 0.79% lies in the top ten. Sequenced material: PBMCs, taken before TCRalphabeta/CD19-depleted stem cell transplant. The source of this sequence is a girl aged 2 to 10 with congenital amegakaryocytic thrombocytopenia, due to receive a stem cell transplant. V is TRBV12-3 or TRBV12-4 and J is TRBJ2-1, with 11 bases lining up with TRBD2. The CDR3 reads CASSSFSKTSGTGNEQFF. In nucleotides, the CDR3 is TGTGCCAGCAGTTCTTTCTCAAAGACTAGCGGGACTGGGAATGAGCAGTTCTTC.